The 26 T cell receptor beta chains presented below share a single source sample, sequenced in a study of T cells in Graves' hyperthyroidism and ophthalmopathy. From RNA transcripts, TCR beta CDR3 regions were amplified. First-round RT-PCR of the TCR CDR3 relied on the HTBI primer set. TCRdb recomputed calls from the multiplex PCR reads with MiXCR, one row per CDR3 protein. Among around 370,000 distinct CDR3 sequences, around 20% were seen once, and the ten largest hold roughly two fifths. Specimen: blood. These receptors were collected from a man between 18 and 35 years old with Graves' ophthalmopathy.

This clonotype was observed at least ten times. The chain uses TRBV20-1 and TRBJ2-3, with TRBD1 matching 10 bases. The CDR3 consists of 15 residues. V lost 3 bases, J lost 4 bases, and 7 bases stayed unmatched. Germline V lookup: CDR1 DFQATT, CDR2 SNEGSKA (reference sequence). CDR3 coding DNA: TGCAGTGCTAGTCCGGGACAGGGGACCCCAGATACGCAGTATTTT. Its translation is CSASPGQGTPDTQYF.

This clonotype was seen repeatedly, ten times or more. The chain employs TRBV12-3 or TRBV12-4 and TRBJ1-2; 8 positions agree with TRBD1. J lost 3 bases, V lost 8 bases, and 11 bases had no gene match. The CDR3 covers 15 residues. The CDR3 protein is CASSSGEGQDYGYTF. In DNA form, the CDR3 reads TGTGCCAGCTCCTCGGGAGAGGGACAGGACTATGGCTACACCTTC.

This clonotype was counted many times. The chain uses TRBV6-1 and TRBJ2-7; D unclear. Germline CDR1 and CDR2: MNHNS and SASEGT. V lost 6 bases to trimming and J lost 3 bases, with 21 bases between them. The CDR3 loop spans 16 amino acids. CDR3 DNA sequence: TGTGCCAGCAGCCGCTTAAGCTATCCCTCCTACTACGAGCAGTACTTC. It codes for CASSRLSYPSYYEQYF.

The table lists this clonotype with a few counts. The chain uses TRBV27 and TRBJ1-2; 7 bases agree with TRBD1. The J segment lost 6 bases and the V segment lost 6 bases, leaving 7 bases of the junction unmatched. The germline V gene has CDR1 MNHEY and CDR2 SMNVEV (reference sequence). The CDR3 runs 13 residues. CDR3 in amino acids: CASRPQGSNGYTF. The CDR3 DNA is TGTGCCAGCAGGCCACAGGGGTCTAATGGCTACACCTTC.

This clonotype was picked up many times. J is TRBJ2-3 and V is TRBV28, with 9 bases lining up with TRBD1. The ends lost 4 bases at V and 1 base at J; junction bases unmatched: 6. This CDR3 has 16 residues. CDR1 and CDR2 from the germline V gene are MDHEN and SYDVKM. The CDR3 DNA sequence: TGTGCCAGCAGTTCGTACAGGGGGCAAGGCACAGATACGCAGTATTTT. Amino acids: CASSSYRGQGTDTQYF. The full variable domain, with the rest looked up from reference TRBV28 and TRBJ2-3, is DVKVTQSSRYLVKRTGEKVFLECVQDMDHENMFWYRQDPGLGLRLIYFSYDVKMKEKGDIPEGYSVSREKKERFSLILESASTNQTSMYLCASSSYRGQGTDTQYFGPGTRLTVL.

This clonotype has a count of ten or more. The chain is built from TRBV7-9 and TRBJ2-7; 12 nucleotides match TRBD1. Trimming removed 5 bases from V and 5 bases from J; junction bases left unmatched: 7. CDR1 is SEHNR and CDR2 is FQNEAQ in the germline V gene (reference sequence). The CDR3 sequence is 15 residues long. CDR3 sequence (DNA): TGTGCCAGCAGCCGACCGGGACAGGGGGCCAACGAGCAGTACTTC. It codes for CASSRPGQGANEQYF.

This clonotype occurred once. This could be a read error, since a much larger clone is one nucleotide away. This sequence joins TRBV5-1 and TRBJ2-1; D may be TRBD1 (5 bases). Between the trimmed V and J ends, which lost 5 bases and 10 bases, there was a span of 13 bases. The CDR3 sequence is 12 residues long. CDR1 and CDR2 from the germline V gene are SGHRS and YFSETQ. CDR3 sequence: CASREGVGEQFF. The CDR3 coding sequence is TGCGCCAGCAGGGAAGGGGTGGGCGAGCAGTTCTTC.

This clonotype has only a few counts. The J gene is TRBJ2-1, the V gene TRBV24-1; a possible D gene is TRBD1 (6 bases). V lost 5 bases, J lost 1 base, and 11 bases lay in between. This CDR3 is built from 15 residues. Germline CDR1 and CDR2: KGHDR and SFDVKD. The CDR3 region is CATSAMDRSYNEQFF. DNA for the CDR3: TGTGCCACCAGTGCCATGGACAGATCCTACAATGAGCAGTTCTTC.

The chain couples TRBV7-9 to TRBJ2-7; TRBD1 aligns across 8 bases. Germline trimming cut 1 base from V and 5 bases from J; bases unmatched to any gene: 10. The CDR3 is 16 residues long. CDR1 SEHNR and CDR2 FQNEAQ come from the germline V gene (reference sequence). This CDR3 is CASSLEYDDRGHEQYF. The CDR3 bases are TGTGCCAGCAGCTTAGAATACGACGACAGGGGCCACGAGCAGTACTTC.

Many counts were recorded for this clonotype. The chain is built from TRBV7-3 and TRBJ2-3, with TRBD2 matching 10 bases. The CDR3 consists of 17 residues. With V trimmed by 1 base and J by 6 bases, 10 bases remained unmatched. Germline CDR1 is SGHTA and CDR2 is FQGTGA. The CDR3 DNA sequence: TGTGCCAGCAGCTTAAAGTCGGGTAGCGGGAGGTTGGATACGCAGTATTTT. It specifies CASSLKSGSGRLDTQYF. The variable domain in full, completed from reference TRBV7-3 and TRBJ2-3, reads GAGVSQTPSNKVTEKGKYVELRCDPISGHTALYWYRQSLGQGPEFLIYFQGTGAADDSGLPNDRFFAVRPEGSVSTLKIQRTERGDSAVYLCASSLKSGSGRLDTQYFGPGTRLTVL.

This clonotype has more than one count but fewer than ten. The chain recombines TRBV10-3 with TRBJ1-1; 7 nucleotides align to TRBD1. The CDR3 runs to 17 residues. J gave up 3 bases and V 5 bases, and 15 bases lay outside the gene matches. The germline V gene encodes CDR1 ENHRY and CDR2 SYGVKD. The DNA for the CDR3 is TGTGCCATCAGTTCCCAGACGACAGGGAACTTCGACACTGAAGCTTTCTTT. It codes for CAISSQTTGNFDTEAFF.

This clonotype has only a few counts. This chain connects TRBV3-1 to TRBJ1-1; D call uncertain. With 0 bases removed from V and 1 base from J, the gap between germline ends came to 15 bases. This CDR3 region has 17 residues. The germline V gene has CDR1 LGHDT and CDR2 YNNKEL (reference sequence). The CDR3 DNA follows: TGTGCCAGCAGCCAAGATATGTCGGGGTACCGGAACACTGAAGCTTTCTTT. Its translation: CASSQDMSGYRNTEAFF.

This clonotype was observed at least ten times. The J gene is TRBJ2-7, the V gene TRBV6-1, with D maybe TRBD1 (6 bases). Trimming took 5 bases from V and 4 from J, leaving 15 bases between them. The CDR3 totals 14 residues. Germline values: CDR1 MNHNS, CDR2 SASEGT. Written as DNA, the CDR3 is TGTGCCAGCAGTTTCCCCACAGGGAAGTACGAGCAGTACTTC. Its protein is CASSFPTGKYEQYF.

This chain links TRBV28 with TRBJ1-2; 8 positions match TRBD1. The CDR3 is 15 residues long. The germline V gene has CDR1 MDHEN and CDR2 SYDVKM. The V and J ends lost 7 bases and 5 bases, in that order; junction bases with no gene match: 12. Written as DNA, the CDR3 is TGTGCCAGCACCGAGGGATTGGACAGGGAGTATGGCTACACCTTC. This encodes CASTEGLDREYGYTF.

This clonotype was observed a handful of times. The rearrangement links TRBV19 to TRBJ2-7, with 7 positions matching TRBD2. V lost 6 bases to trimming and J lost 3 bases; unmatched junction nucleotides: 2. The CDR3 runs to 12 residues. CDR1 and CDR2 from the germline V gene are LNHDA and SQIVND (reference sequence). CDR3 residues: CASRGGDYEQYF. The CDR3 nucleotides are TGTGCCAGTAGGGGGGGGGACTACGAGCAGTACTTC.

CDR3 protein: CASSLTRGLEAFF. The CDR3 DNA follows: TGTGCCAGCAGCTTAACTAGGGGGCTTGAAGCTTTCTTT. The rearrangement links TRBV11-2 to TRBJ1-1; 7 bases map to TRBD1. This CDR3 has 13 amino acids. V was clipped by 2 bases and J by 7 bases; unmatched bases: 4. Germline V CDR1 and CDR2: SGHAT, FQNNGV.

This clonotype was detected many times. The chain couples TRBV3-1 to TRBJ2-5; the D is unclear. The length of the CDR3 is 15 residues. Germline V gene data show CDR1 as LGHDT and CDR2 as YNNKEL (reference sequence). V gave up 1 base and J gave up 2 bases, with 11 bases separating them. DNA of the CDR3: TGTGCCAGCAGCCAAGGCTGGACCGGACAAGAGACCCAGTACTTC. Protein product: CASSQGWTGQETQYF.

The chain combines TRBV6-1 with TRBJ1-1; the D gene is possibly TRBD1 (5 bases). V lost 6 bases to trimming and J lost 4 bases, with 15 bases between them. CDR1 MNHNS and CDR2 SASEGT come from the germline V gene. The CDR3 loop spans 14 amino acids. This CDR3 reads CASRVGGAATEAFF. The CDR3 DNA follows: TGTGCCAGCAGGGTCGGAGGGGCCGCCACTGAAGCTTTCTTT.

This clonotype was counted many times. V is TRBV20-1 and J is TRBJ2-1; 10 nucleotides align to TRBD2. Germline V CDR1 and CDR2: DFQATT, SNEGSKA (reference sequence). The CDR3 sequence is 14 residues long. Unmatched junction bases numbered 3, after V lost 0 bases and J lost 7 bases. The CDR3 DNA is TGCAGTGCTAGAGATCAAGCGGGGGGGAATGAGCAGTTCTTC. This encodes CSARDQAGGNEQFF.

This clonotype has a handful of counts. The chain carries TRBV15 and TRBJ2-1; TRBD1 aligns across 9 bases. Trimming took 1 base from V and 5 from J; bases not matched to a gene: 6. The CDR3 is 16 amino acids. Germline CDR1 LNHNV, CDR2 YYDKDF (reference sequence). In DNA form, the CDR3 reads TGTGCCACCAGCAGAGTAACCGGGACAGGGAACAATGAGCAGTTCTTC. It translates to CATSRVTGTGNNEQFF.

This clonotype showed up many times. The rearrangement uses TRBV27 and TRBJ1-1; 7 nucleotides match TRBD1. The J segment lost 3 bases and the V segment lost 5 bases, leaving 9 bases of the junction unmatched. The CDR3 loop spans 15 amino acids. In germline, CDR1 is MNHEY, CDR2 SMNVEV (reference sequence). The CDR3 sequence is CASSPQGGSDTEAFF. Here the CDR3 DNA reads TGTGCCAGCAGTCCCCAGGGGGGGAGCGACACTGAAGCTTTCTTT.

The V call is TRBV4-1, the J call TRBJ2-5, with D possibly TRBD2 on 7 matching bases. Germline V gene sequence: CDR1 MGHRA, CDR2 YSYEKL. Trimming removed 4 bases from V and 5 bases from J, with 17 bases in between. This CDR3 is built from 15 residues. The CDR3 DNA follows: TGCGCCAGCAGCCCAGGACTTGGGAGGGGGGAGACCCAGTACTTC. Translation: CASSPGLGRGETQYF.

This clonotype was seen many times. The J gene is TRBJ2-3, the V gene TRBV6-2 or TRBV6-3; the D gene is possibly TRBD2 (6 bases). V was pared by 2 bases and J by 6 bases, with 18 bases between. The length of the CDR3 is 16 residues. Per the germline V gene, CDR1 is MNHEY and CDR2 is SVGEGT. For the CDR3, the DNA is TGTGCCAGCAGTTACGGGGAGTGGGGGGTGCGGGATACGCAGTATTTT. The encoded protein is CASSYGEWGVRDTQYF.

This chain links TRBV6-1 with TRBJ1-6; D possibly corresponds to TRBD1 (5 bases). V was cut by 6 bases and J by 9 bases, with 12 bases left in between. The CDR3 length is 13 residues. Looked up from germline, CDR1 is MNHNS and CDR2 is SASEGT. The CDR3 protein is CASRAGMGSPLHF. In DNA, the CDR3 is TGTGCCAGCAGAGCAGGGATGGGTTCACCCCTCCACTTT.

This clonotype came up many times. This rearrangement joins TRBV24-1 to TRBJ2-2; D remains ambiguous. Trimming removed 4 bases at V and 6 bases at J, with 14 bases between. In germline, CDR1 is KGHDR, CDR2 SFDVKD. CDR3 size: 15 residues. The CDR3 loop reads CATSDPIREAGELFF. The CDR3 coding sequence is TGTGCCACCAGTGACCCTATTAGGGAAGCCGGGGAGCTGTTTTTT.

This clonotype was counted at least ten times. CDR3 sequence (DNA): TGTGCCAGCAGCTTTTCCGACAGTACCACTGAAGCTTTCTTT. This translates into CASSFSDSTTEAFF. The chain uses TRBV11-2 and TRBJ1-1, with D tentatively TRBD1 (5 bases). Trimming pared 3 bases from V and 4 bases from J, leaving 12 bases between. Germline CDR1 SGHAT, CDR2 FQNNGV. The CDR3 covers 14 residues.